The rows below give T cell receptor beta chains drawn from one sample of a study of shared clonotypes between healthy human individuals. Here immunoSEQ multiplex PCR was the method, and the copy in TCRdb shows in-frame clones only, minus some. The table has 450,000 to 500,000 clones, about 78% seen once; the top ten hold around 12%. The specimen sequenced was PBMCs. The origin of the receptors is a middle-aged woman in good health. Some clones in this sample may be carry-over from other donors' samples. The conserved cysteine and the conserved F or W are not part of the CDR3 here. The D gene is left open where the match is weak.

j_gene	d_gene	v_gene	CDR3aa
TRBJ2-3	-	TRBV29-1	SVEGLGNTDTQY
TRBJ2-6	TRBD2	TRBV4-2	ASAKGLDIPGANVLT
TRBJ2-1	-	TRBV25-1	ASSTTELGYNEQF
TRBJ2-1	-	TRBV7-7	ASSSERKNEQF
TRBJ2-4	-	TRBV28	ASSYGASKNIQY
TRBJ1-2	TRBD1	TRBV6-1	ASRWDRADYGYT
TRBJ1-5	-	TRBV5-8	ASSLGQTLNQPQH
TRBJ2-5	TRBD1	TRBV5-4	ASSAQGIKETQY
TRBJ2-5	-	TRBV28	ASSVWETQY
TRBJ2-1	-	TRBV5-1	ASSLGPGGYNEQF
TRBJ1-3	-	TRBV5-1	ASSGTVGNTIY
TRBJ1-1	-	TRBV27	ASSLGYGAAF
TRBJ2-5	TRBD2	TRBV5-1	ASTLAGGETQY
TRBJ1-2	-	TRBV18	ASSPPFQWGYT
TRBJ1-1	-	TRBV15	ATSRDKGAEAF
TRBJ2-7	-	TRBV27	ASRVTSGNSRYEQY
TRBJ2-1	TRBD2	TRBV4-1	ASSLWGGTSGRSEQF
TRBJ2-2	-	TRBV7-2	ASSLASTNTGELF
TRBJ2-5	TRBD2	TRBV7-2	ASSFLAGANQETQY
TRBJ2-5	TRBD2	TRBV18	ASSPPSGNAYQETQY
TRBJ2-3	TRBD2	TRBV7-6	ASSQSGRAGDTQY
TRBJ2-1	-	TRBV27	ASRDSGFLYNEQF
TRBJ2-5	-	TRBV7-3	ASSLPPGETQY
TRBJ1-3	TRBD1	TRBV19	ASKTGTASNTIY
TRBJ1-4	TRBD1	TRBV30	AWGGGTGDEKLF
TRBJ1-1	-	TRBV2	ASSEAPTGNTEAF
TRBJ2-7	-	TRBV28	ASSQAGQTYEQY
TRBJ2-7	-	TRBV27	ASSLGEYYEQY
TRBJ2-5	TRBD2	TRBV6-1	ASSEVAGDREETQY
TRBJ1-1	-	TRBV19	ASSINSPATEAF